This TCR beta chain originates from a study of cytomegalovirus exposure and HLA in healthy donors. This CDR3 region has 14 residues. Germline loops: CDR1 LNHDA, CDR2 SQIVND (reference sequence). V lost 4 bases to trimming and J lost 5 bases, with 14 bases between them. Study-level points and caveats: Fewer N-insertions (relative to the 666-donor mean) were reportedly seen in an Asian-associated ancestry cluster in a later analysis. Most TCR sequences proved rare, with some public TCRs found in many donors.

It was with 60 Vbeta and 13 Jbeta primers that the PCR ran. The protocol was immunoSEQ multiplex PCR, while the TCRdb copy is restricted to in-frame clones and leaves out a portion. Of 140,000 to 150,000 clones listed, around 79% are singletons. This clone was seen a few times. Its target is unknown. The origin of this receptor is a woman in her thirties or forties in good health and CMV-seropositive. The source material was PBMCs. The gene calls are TRBV19 and TRBJ2-5, with a possible D match to TRBD1 (6 bases). The CDR3 sequence is CASSTSGQPETQYF. The CDR3 DNA sequence: TGTGCCAGTAGTACCAGTGGACAGCCTGAGACCCAGTACTTC. The complete variable domain, with remaining parts taken from reference TRBV19 and TRBJ2-5, reads DGGITQSPKYLFRKEGQNVTLSCEQNLNHDAMYWYRQDPGQGLRLIYYSQIVNDFQKGDIAEGYSVSREKKESFPLTVTSAQKNPTAFYLCASSTSGQPETQYFGPGTRLLVL.